Listed below are T cell receptor beta chains from one sample, sequenced in a study of blood T cell repertoires in COVID-19. Libraries were prepared by immunoSEQ multiplex PCR; TCRdb keeps only in-frame clonotypes and omits some of them. The repertoire holds fewer than 250,000 clones, 75% to 85% seen once, with 4% to 5% in the top ten. Material: peripheral blood. These receptors originate from a woman in her 70s with acute or convalescent COVID-19. The CDR3 runs from the conserved cysteine through the conserved F or W. A D gene is named only where the DNA matches it firmly. Clone size, where shown, is once, few, many, or a class for clones that have expanded.

>-|-|TRBJ1-2|TRBV29-1
TGCAGCGTTGCGGCGGGGACCTATGGCTACACCTTC
CSVAAGTYGYTF
>TRBD1|-|TRBJ1-5|TRBV11-2
TGTGCCAGCAGCTTAGGGGGAGGGACAGGGGGCTATAGCAATCAGCCCCAGCATTTT
CASSLGGGTGGYSNQPQHF
>-|-|TRBJ1-5|TRBV27
TGTGCCAGCAAAGGGGGAAACTCCAATCAGCCCCAGCATTTT
CASKGGNSNQPQHF
>TRBD1|-|TRBJ2-4|TRBV5-4
TGTGCCAGCAGCCCTAAGGACAGGGAGGTCGCCATTCAGTACTTC
CASSPKDREVAIQYF
>TRBD1|once|TRBJ1-5|TRBV19
TGTGCCACCTCCGGGACAGGGAATCAGCCCCAGCATTTT
CATSGTGNQPQHF
>-|-|TRBJ1-4|TRBV10-3
TGTGCCACAGGCAACAGGGAGATAAAACTGTTTTTT
CATGNREIKLFF
>TRBD2|-|TRBJ2-1|TRBV5-4
TGTGCCAGCAGCTTGCGGGGGGGACACAATGAGCAGTTCTTC
CASSLRGGHNEQFF
>-|-|TRBJ2-5|TRBV5-4
TGTGCCAGCAGGACGGGACATGAAGAGACCCAGTACTTC
CASRTGHEETQYF
>TRBD2|once|TRBJ2-3|TRBV7-2
TGTGCCAGCAGCATGAGCGGGGGTCGAAGCACAGATACGCAGTATTTT
CASSMSGGRSTDTQYF
>TRBD1|-|TRBJ1-5|TRBV18
TGTGCCAGCTCACTGCAGGGGGCTCGAGATCAGCCCCAGCATTTT
CASSLQGARDQPQHF
>-|-|TRBJ1-1|TRBV6-2/TRBV6-3
TGTGCCAGCAGTTATTACACAGGATTGAACACTGAAGCTTTCTTT
CASSYYTGLNTEAFF
>TRBD1|-|TRBJ1-1|TRBV6-5
TGTGCCAGCAGCTGGGACAGGGCGGGGAACACTGAAGCTTTCTTT
CASSWDRAGNTEAFF
>TRBD1|-|TRBJ1-6|TRBV5-1
TGCGCCAGCAGCCCTGGACAGGGGGCTAGATCCCTTTCACCCCTCCACTTT
CASSPGQGARSLSPLHF
>-|-|TRBJ1-5|TRBV2
TGTGCCAGCAGTGAAGCGGGGGGGGGCAGATATCAGCCCCAGCATTTT
CASSEAGGGRYQPQHF
>-|-|TRBJ1-2|TRBV5-6
TGTGCCAGCAGCTTGGTTCCAAGGGGTGGTGGCTACACCTTC
CASSLVPRGGGYTF
>-|-|TRBJ1-5|TRBV5-1
TGCGCCAGCAGCTTGGCAGGGAGCAATCAGCCCCAGCATTTT
CASSLAGSNQPQHF
>TRBD1|few|TRBJ1-5|TRBV19
TGTGCCAGTAGGGAAACAGGGGGCGTCCCCAATCAGCCCCAGCATTTT
CASRETGGVPNQPQHF
>-|-|TRBJ1-2|TRBV5-1
TGCGCCAGCAGCTTGGAGGACAGCATCTATGGCTACACCTTC
CASSLEDSIYGYTF
>TRBD1|-|TRBJ2-7|TRBV2
TGTGCCAGCAGAGGACAGGGCTACGAGCAGTACTTC
CASRGQGYEQYF
>-|-|TRBJ2-1|TRBV19
TGTGCCAGTAGTATTAGTGGGGGCAGGGGCACCTACAATGAGCAGTTCTTC
CASSISGGRGTYNEQFF
>-|-|TRBJ1-1|TRBV28
TGTGCCAGCAGTTTAACAGGGCCCACTGAAGCTTTCTTT
CASSLTGPTEAFF
>-|-|TRBJ2-3|TRBV18
TGTGCCAGCTCACCGGGCATTACAGATACGCAGTATTTT
CASSPGITDTQYF
>-|once|TRBJ2-7|TRBV2
TGTGCCAGCAGTGAAGTGACAGCAAGCTACGGTTCGTTC
CASSEVTASYGSF
>-|-|TRBJ1-2|TRBV10-2
TGCGCCAGCACTAGGGACATAAACTATGGCTACACCTTC
CASTRDINYGYTF
>-|-|TRBJ1-3|TRBV4-3
TGCGCCAGCAGGGCGGGGAGAATCTCTGGAAACACCATATATTTT
CASRAGRISGNTIYF
>-|-|TRBJ2-7|TRBV20-1
TGCAGTGCTAGATGGGGGCAAGAGCAGTACTTC
CSARWGQEQYF
>TRBD1|once|TRBJ1-6|TRBV7-2
TGTGCCAGCAGCTCCGGACAGGGGTTCAGTTCACCCCTCCACTTT
CASSSGQGFSSPLHF
>-|-|TRBJ2-2|TRBV7-9
TGTGCCAGCAGCTTATTTGAGGGTTTAGCCGGGGAGCTGTTTTTT
CASSLFEGLAGELFF
>-|-|TRBJ2-2|TRBV12-5
TGTGCTAGTGGTTTGGTACAAAAGGGGACGAACACCGGGGAGCTGTTTTTT
CASGLVQKGTNTGELFF
>-|-|TRBJ1-2|TRBV19
TGTGCCACCAACAGGTGGGATGGCTACACCTTC
CATNRWDGYTF
>TRBD2|few|TRBJ2-3|TRBV2
TGTGCCAGCAATGGCGGGGGGCTTTACACAGATACGCAGTATTTT
CASNGGGLYTDTQYF
>TRBD2|-|TRBJ2-1|TRBV2
TGTGCCAGCAGTCCCTCGGCGGGGGGCTACAATGAGCAGTTCTTC
CASSPSAGGYNEQFF
>-|-|TRBJ2-1|TRBV7-2
TGTGCCAGCAGCTTGGGCAGTTACAATGAGCAGTTCTTC
CASSLGSYNEQFF
>TRBD2|-|TRBJ2-7|TRBV7-6
TGTGCCAGCAGCTTAGCTGGGACTAGCGTTGCCTACGAGCAGTACTTC
CASSLAGTSVAYEQYF
>TRBD2|once|TRBJ2-3|TRBV28
TGTGCCAGCAGTCCTAGCGGGGGGGCAATTCTAGATACGCAGTATTTT
CASSPSGGAILDTQYF